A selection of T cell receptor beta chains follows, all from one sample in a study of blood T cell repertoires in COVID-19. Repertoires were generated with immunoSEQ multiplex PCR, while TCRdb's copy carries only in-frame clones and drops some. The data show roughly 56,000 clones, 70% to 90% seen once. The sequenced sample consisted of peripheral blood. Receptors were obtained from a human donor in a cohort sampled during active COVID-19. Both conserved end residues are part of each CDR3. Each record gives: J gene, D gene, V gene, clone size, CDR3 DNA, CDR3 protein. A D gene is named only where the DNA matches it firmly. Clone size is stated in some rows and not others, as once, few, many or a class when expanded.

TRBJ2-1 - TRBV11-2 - TGTGCCAGCAGCTTAATGAGGGGGAGCTATCGAAACAATGAGCAGTTCTTC CASSLMRGSYRNNEQFF
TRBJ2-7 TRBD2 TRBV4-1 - TGCGCCAGCAGCCGCCGGAGCGGGGCCTACGAGCAGTACTTC CASSRRSGAYEQYF
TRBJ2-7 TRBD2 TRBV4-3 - TGCGCCAGCAGCCAAGATCCAGCGGGAGCCCCCTACGAGCAGTACTTC CASSQDPAGAPYEQYF
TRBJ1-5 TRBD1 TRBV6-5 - TGTGCCAGCAGGGGGGACAGGGGCCAGCCCCAGCATTTT CASRGDRGQPQHF
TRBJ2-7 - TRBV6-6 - TGTGCCAGCAGTCTGGAATCGGGAGTGGGGGAGCAGTACTTC CASSLESGVGEQYF
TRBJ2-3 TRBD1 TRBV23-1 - TGCGCCAGCAGTCAACCGGGACAGGGGAGAGATACGCAGTATTTT CASSQPGQGRDTQYF
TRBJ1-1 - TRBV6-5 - TGTGCCAGCCGGGGACAACTGAACACTGAAGCTTTCTTT CASRGQLNTEAFF
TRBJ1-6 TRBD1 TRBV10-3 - TGTGCCATCAGGTGGGACAGCGGTTCACCCCTCCACTTT CAIRWDSGSPLHF
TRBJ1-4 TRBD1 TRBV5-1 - TGCGCCAGCAGCTGGGGGGACAGGGATGAAAAACTGTTTTTT CASSWGDRDEKLFF
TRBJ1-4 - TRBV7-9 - TGTGCCAGCAGTCTTGGGGGGATGCTTAATGAAAAACTGTTTTTT CASSLGGMLNEKLFF
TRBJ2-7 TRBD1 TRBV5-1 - TGCGCCAGCAGCTTGGTGGACAGGGGGTTCTACGAGCAGTACTTC CASSLVDRGFYEQYF
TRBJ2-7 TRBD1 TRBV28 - TGTGCCAGCAGCCACCCCGGGACAGGGGGCTTCGAGCAGTACTTC CASSHPGTGGFEQYF
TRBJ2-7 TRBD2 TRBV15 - TGTGCCACCAGCAGAGACCCCTCTAGCGGCTACGAGCAGTACTTC CATSRDPSSGYEQYF
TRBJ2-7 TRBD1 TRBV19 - TGTGCCAGTAAAGGGACAGGGACCTCCTACGAGCAGTACTTC CASKGTGTSYEQYF
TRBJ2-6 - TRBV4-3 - TGCGCCAGCAGCCTGTCAGGGTACTCTGGGGCCAACGTCCTGACTTTC CASSLSGYSGANVLTF
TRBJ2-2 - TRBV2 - TGTGCCAGCAAACGAGGGCCCGGGAACACCGGGGAGCTGTTTTTT CASKRGPGNTGELFF
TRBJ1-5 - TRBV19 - TGTGCCAGTAGTATAGGAACAGGGACGAGCAATCAGCCCCAGCATTTT CASSIGTGTSNQPQHF
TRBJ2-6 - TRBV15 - TGTGCCACCAGCGCCACATCTGGGGCCAACGTCCTGACTTTC CATSATSGANVLTF
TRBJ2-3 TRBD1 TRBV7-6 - TGTGCCACCAGACAGGGCTATAGCACAGATACGCAGTATTTT CATRQGYSTDTQYF
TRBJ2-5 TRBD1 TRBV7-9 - TGTGCCAGCAGCTTCCCCGACAGGGTTGAGACCCAGTACTTC CASSFPDRVETQYF
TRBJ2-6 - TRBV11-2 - TGTGCCAGCAGCTTAATTGGTCCGGGGGTCGGGGCCAACGTCCTGACTTTC CASSLIGPGVGANVLTF
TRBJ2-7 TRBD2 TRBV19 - TGTGCCAGTCGTTCTAGCGGGAGGGCCCAGTACTTC CASRSSGRAQYF
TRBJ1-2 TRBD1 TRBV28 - TGTGCCAGCAGCCAGGAGGGGGCGCGACATGGCTACACCTTC CASSQEGARHGYTF
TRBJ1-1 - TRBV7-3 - TGTGCCAGCAGCTTATCCGGCAGGTCGCAAACTGAAGCTTTCTTT CASSLSGRSQTEAFF
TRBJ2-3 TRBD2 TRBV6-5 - TGTGCCGGCATCGGGGGGGCCACAGATACGCAGTATTTT CAGIGGATDTQYF
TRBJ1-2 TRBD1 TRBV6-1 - TGTGCCAGCAGTGAAAACAGGGGGCGAAGTGGCTACACCTTC CASSENRGRSGYTF
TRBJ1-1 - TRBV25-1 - TGTGCCAGCAGTGGGGCAGTTAGAGCTTTCTTT CASSGAVRAFF
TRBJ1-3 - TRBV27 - TGTGCCAGCAGTTCCAGGGGAAGCTCTGGAAACACCATATATTTT CASSSRGSSGNTIYF
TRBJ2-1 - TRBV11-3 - TGTGCCAGCAGCCGGAGAGGCGATGAGCAGTTCTTC CASSRRGDEQFF
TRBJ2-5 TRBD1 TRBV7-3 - TGTGCCAGCAGTCCAGGGGGCAAGGAGACCCAGTACTTC CASSPGGKETQYF
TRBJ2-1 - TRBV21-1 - TGTGCCAGCACTCTAGCGGGAGAGGGGAATTACAATGAGCAGTTCTTC CASTLAGEGNYNEQFF
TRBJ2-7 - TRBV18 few TGTGCCAGCTCACTGGACACAACCTACGAGCAGTACTTC CASSLDTTYEQYF
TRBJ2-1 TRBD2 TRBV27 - TGTGCCAGCAGTACAGTGGACAGGACCAACTCTAGCGGGGGCTACAATGAGCAGTTCTTC CASSTVDRTNSSGGYNEQFF
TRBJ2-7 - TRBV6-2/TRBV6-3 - TGTGCCAGCAGTTCTGAGCGCTACTTCTCCTACGAGCAGTACTTC CASSSERYFSYEQYF
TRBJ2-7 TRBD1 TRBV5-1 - TGCGCCAGCAGCTTATCGGACAGGGAAGCCGGCGAGCAGTACTTC CASSLSDREAGEQYF